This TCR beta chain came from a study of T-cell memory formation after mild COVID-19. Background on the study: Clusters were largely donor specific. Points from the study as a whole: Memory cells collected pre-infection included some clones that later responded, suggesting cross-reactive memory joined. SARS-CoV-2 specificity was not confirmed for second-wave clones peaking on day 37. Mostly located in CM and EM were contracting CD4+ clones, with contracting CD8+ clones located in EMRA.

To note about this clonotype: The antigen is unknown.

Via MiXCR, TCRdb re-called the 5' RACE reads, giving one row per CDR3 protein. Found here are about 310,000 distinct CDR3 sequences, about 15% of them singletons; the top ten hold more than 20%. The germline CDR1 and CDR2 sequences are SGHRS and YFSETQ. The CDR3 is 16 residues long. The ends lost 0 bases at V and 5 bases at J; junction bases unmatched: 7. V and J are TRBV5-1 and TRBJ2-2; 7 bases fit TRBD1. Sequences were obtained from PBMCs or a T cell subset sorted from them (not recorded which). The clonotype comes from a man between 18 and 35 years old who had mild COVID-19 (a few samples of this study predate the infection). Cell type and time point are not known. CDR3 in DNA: TGCGCCAGCAGCTTGGACAGGGGATCGAGGACCGGGGAGCTGTTTTTT. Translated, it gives CASSLDRGSRTGELFF.